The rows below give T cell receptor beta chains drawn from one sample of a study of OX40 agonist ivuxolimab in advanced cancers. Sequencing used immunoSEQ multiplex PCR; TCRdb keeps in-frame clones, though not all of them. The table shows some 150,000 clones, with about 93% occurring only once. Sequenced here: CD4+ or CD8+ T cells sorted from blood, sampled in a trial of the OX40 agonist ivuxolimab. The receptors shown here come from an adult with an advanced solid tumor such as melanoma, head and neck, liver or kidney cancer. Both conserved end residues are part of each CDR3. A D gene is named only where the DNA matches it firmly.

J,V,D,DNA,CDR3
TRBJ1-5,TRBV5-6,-,TGTGCCAGCAGCTTGAAGGGGCTAGGTCAGCCCCAGCATTTT,CASSLKGLGQPQHF
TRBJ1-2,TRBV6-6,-,TGTGCCAGCAGCAATGGACGCCTCTATGGCTACACCTTC,CASSNGRLYGYTF
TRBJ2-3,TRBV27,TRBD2,TGTGCCAGCAGTTTCCTAGGGGGAAGCGGGAGGGCCGCAGATACGCAGTATTTT,CASSFLGGSGRAADTQYF
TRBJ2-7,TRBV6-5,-,TGTGCCAGCAGTCGGACGGGACCGTCCTACGAGCAGTACTTC,CASSRTGPSYEQYF
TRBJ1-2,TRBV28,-,TGTGCCAGCAGTTCCCCTCAACTGGGACCTTATGGCTACACCTTC,CASSSPQLGPYGYTF
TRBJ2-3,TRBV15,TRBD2,TGTGCCACCAGCAGAGAAAGACTAGCGGCAACAGATACGCAGTATTTT,CATSRERLAATDTQYF
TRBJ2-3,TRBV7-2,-,TGTGCCAGCAGCTTTACCCAGTCAGATACGCAGTATTTT,CASSFTQSDTQYF
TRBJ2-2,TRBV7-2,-,TGTGCCAGCAGCTTAAAGAACACCGGGGAGCTGTTTTTT,CASSLKNTGELFF
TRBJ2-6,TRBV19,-,TGTGCCAGTATCCCGAGAGAGGACCAAACCCTTCACTCTGGGGCCAACGTCCTGACTTTC,CASIPREDQTLHSGANVLTF
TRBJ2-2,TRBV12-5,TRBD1,TGTGCTAGTGGCAGAAGCCTCTTGGACAGGGTGAACACCGGGGAGCTGTTTTTT,CASGRSLLDRVNTGELFF
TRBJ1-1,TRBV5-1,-,TGCGCCAGCAGCTCCAACAGTGGACCTGAAGCTTTCTTT,CASSSNSGPEAFF
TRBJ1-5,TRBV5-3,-,TGTGCCAGAAGCTTGCGGGAAGGCAATCAGCCCCAGCATTTT,CARSLREGNQPQHF
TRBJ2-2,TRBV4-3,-,TGCGCCAGCAGCCAAGATCCCGGGTCCGGGGAGCTGTTTTTT,CASSQDPGSGELFF
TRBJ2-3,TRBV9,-,TGTGCCAGCAGCGTCGCGAGCACAGATACGCAGTATTTT,CASSVASTDTQYF
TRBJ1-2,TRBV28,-,TGTGCCAGCAGTACAGGGTTCCGCTATGGCTACACCTTC,CASSTGFRYGYTF
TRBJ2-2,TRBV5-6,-,TGTGCCAGCAGCTTTGGGTCAGGGGTCAACACCGGGGAGCTGTTTTTT,CASSFGSGVNTGELFF